The rows below give T cell receptor beta chains drawn from one sample of a study of blood T cell repertoires in COVID-19. Only in-frame clones appear in the TCRdb table, and some are missing; sequencing was by immunoSEQ multiplex PCR. The table records fewer than 200,000 clones, approximately 90% of them present only once. Sequences were obtained from peripheral blood. These receptors were collected from a young man with COVID-19, enrolled during active disease. Both conserved end residues are part of each CDR3. The D gene is left open where the match is weak. Clone size appears in some rows only: once, few, many, or a class for an expanded clone.

. TRBJ2-7 . TRBV13 15 TGTGCCAGCAGCCTACGGGACACCACACCCTACGAGCAGTACTTC CASSLRDTTPYEQYF
TRBD2 TRBJ2-7 once TRBV3-1/TRBV3-2 15 TGTGCCAGCAGCCGTCTGGGCGGGAGGAGGAACGAGCAGTACTTC CASSRLGGRRNEQYF
. TRBJ1-2 . TRBV4-3 12 TGCGCCAGCAGCCAAGATACCGGGGGCTACACCTTC CASSQDTGGYTF
. TRBJ1-2 . TRBV2 13 TGTGCCAGCAGTTCTCTCGCTAACTATGGCTACACCTTC CASSSLANYGYTF
TRBD1 TRBJ1-3 . TRBV27 19 TGTGCCAGCAGTTTATTTCGAGAGCAAACAGGGGACGCTGGAAACACCATATATTTT CASSLFREQTGDAGNTIYF
. TRBJ1-1 . TRBV11-1 15 TGTGCCAGCAGCTTAGGCCCGGGAAGGAACACTGAAGCTTTCTTT CASSLGPGRNTEAFF
. TRBJ2-2 . TRBV5-1 16 TGCGCCAGCAGCTTGGATCGGCGGAGAAACACCGGGGAGCTGTTTTTT CASSLDRRRNTGELFF
TRBD1 TRBJ1-2 . TRBV6-1 16 TGTGCCAGCAGCGAATTAGAAGGACAGGGGGCGCTTGGCTACACCTTC CASSELEGQGALGYTF
. TRBJ1-5 . TRBV5-1 14 TGCGCCAGCAGCCTCGGGGGGCTAAATCAGCCCCAGCATTTT CASSLGGLNQPQHF
. TRBJ1-6 few TRBV10-3 14 TGTGCCATCAGTGACCGGGGGACGAATTCACCCCTCCACTTT CAISDRGTNSPLHF
. TRBJ1-3 . TRBV9 19 TGTGCCAGCAGCGTAAGTCCGCTCGACGACAGATTCTCTGGAAACACCATATATTTT CASSVSPLDDRFSGNTIYF
. TRBJ2-1 . TRBV3-1/TRBV3-2 14 TGTGCCAGCAGCCATGAGGGTTCGTACGGTGAGCAGTTCTTC CASSHEGSYGEQFF
TRBD1 TRBJ2-7 . TRBV5-6 14 TGTGCCAGCAGCTTACAGGGGAGTCCCTACGAGCAGTACTTC CASSLQGSPYEQYF
TRBD2 TRBJ2-1 . TRBV5-4 15 TGTGCCAGTGTGCTAGCGGGAGGAGGGTACAATGAGCAGTTCTTC CASVLAGGGYNEQFF
TRBD1 TRBJ2-7 . TRBV18 14 TGTGCCAGCTCATCGTACAGGGGGCCATACGAGCAGTACTTC CASSSYRGPYEQYF
. TRBJ2-5 . TRBV29-1 12 TGCAGCGTGGCGGGACTTGGGGAGACCCAGTACTTC CSVAGLGETQYF
. TRBJ1-5 . TRBV7-9 13 TGTGCCAGCAGCCGCGCGGGGCATCAGCCCCAGCATTTT CASSRAGHQPQHF
TRBD1 TRBJ1-5 . TRBV28 13 TGTGCCAGCGGTACAGGGGGTTATCAGCCCCAGCATTTT CASGTGGYQPQHF
TRBD1 TRBJ2-7 . TRBV27 14 TGTGCCAGCAGTTTACAGGGGGCCTCCTACGAGCAGTACTTC CASSLQGASYEQYF
. TRBJ2-1 . TRBV4-3 14 TGCGCCAGCAGCCAAGATAGTGTTGGCGGTGAGCAGTTCTTC CASSQDSVGGEQFF
. TRBJ1-6 . TRBV5-8 10 TGTGCCAGCAGTTCTTCTGCCCTCCACTTT CASSSSALHF
. TRBJ1-5 . TRBV27 15 TGTGCCAGCAGCGGGGATTGGGCACTCAATCAGCCCCAGCATTTT CASSGDWALNQPQHF
. TRBJ1-1 . TRBV6-1 16 TGTGCCAGCAGTGAATACATGGGAGGGTATGACACTGAAGCTTTCTTT CASSEYMGGYDTEAFF
. TRBJ2-3 . TRBV27 13 TGTGCCAGCAGTTCTGAGGGCACAGATACGCAGTATTTT CASSSEGTDTQYF
. TRBJ1-1 . TRBV4-3 14 TGCGCCAGCAGCCAAGATCGCAGGCAGCGGGCTGCTTTCTTT CASSQDRRQRAAFF
. TRBJ1-3 . TRBV7-2 16 TGTGCCAGCAGCTTAGCCCCGACTAGGAGAGGAAACACCATATATTTT CASSLAPTRRGNTIYF
TRBD1 TRBJ1-6 few TRBV7-2 15 TGTGCCAGCAGCGCCATGACAGGGTTCGATTCACCCCTCCACTTT CASSAMTGFDSPLHF
TRBD1 TRBJ2-7 . TRBV4-1 15 TGCGCCAGCAGCCCAGGACAGGGGGCTACCTACGAGCAGTACTTC CASSPGQGATYEQYF
. TRBJ1-2 . TRBV30 13 TGTGCCTGGAGCTATTTCCTTAACTATGGCTACACCTTC CAWSYFLNYGYTF
. TRBJ1-6 . TRBV6-5 14 TGTGCCAGCAGTCCCCTAGGAGGGAATTCACCCCTCCACTTT CASSPLGGNSPLHF
TRBD2 TRBJ2-3 . TRBV11-3 19 TGTGCCAGCAGCTTAGAACAACTAGCGGGAGGTAAAAGCACAGATACGCAGTATTTT CASSLEQLAGGKSTDTQYF
TRBD1 TRBJ1-1 once TRBV15 14 TGTGCCACCAGCAGAGACAGGGGGTCTGTTGAAGCTTTCTTT CATSRDRGSVEAFF
. TRBJ1-1 . TRBV5-6 14 TGTGCCAGCAGCTTGGCGCAGTGGGAGACTGAAGCTTTCTTT CASSLAQWETEAFF
. TRBJ2-3 . TRBV4-3 14 TGCGCCAGCAGCCAAGAGCACACCACAGATACGCAGTATTTT CASSQEHTTDTQYF
TRBD1 TRBJ1-5 . TRBV10-2 14 TGCGCCAGCAGTCAGGACAGGGAATACCAGCCCCAGCATTTT CASSQDREYQPQHF
TRBD2 TRBJ2-3 . TRBV27 15 TGTGCCAGCAGTTTTGGACTAGCGGGGGGAGATACGCAGTATTTT CASSFGLAGGDTQYF
. TRBJ2-5 . TRBV3-1/TRBV3-2 13 TGTGCCAGCACCTGGACAGCCCAAGAGACCCAGTACTTC CASTWTAQETQYF
. TRBJ1-2 . TRBV6-5 15 TGTGCCAGCAGTTACTCTCCGGGATCAAACTATGGCTACACCTTC CASSYSPGSNYGYTF
. TRBJ1-1 . TRBV13 14 TGTGCCAGCAGCTACGGGGGTCTGAACACTGAAGCTTTCTTT CASSYGGLNTEAFF
. TRBJ2-7 . TRBV6-2/TRBV6-3 15 TGTGCCAGCAGCGCCATTGGGGCTGTCTCCTACGAGCAGTACTTC CASSAIGAVSYEQYF
. TRBJ1-2 few TRBV5-1 14 TGCGCCAGCAGCTTGGGACAGAATTATTATGGCTACACCTTC CASSLGQNYYGYTF
TRBD2 TRBJ2-7 . TRBV4-3 15 TGCGCCAGCAGCCCAGCAGTAGCGGGAGTATACGAGCAGTACTTC CASSPAVAGVYEQYF
. TRBJ2-2 . TRBV6-5 15 TGTGCCAGCAGTTACTCGACACAGCCCGGAGGGGAGCTGTTTTTT CASSYSTQPGGELFF
. TRBJ2-5 . TRBV5-1 13 TGCGCCAGCAGCTTAAGCGGGCAAGAGACCCAGTACTTC CASSLSGQETQYF
TRBD1 TRBJ1-2 . TRBV18 15 TGTGCCAGCTCACCGATAACAGGGGGAGAGTATGGCTACACCTTC CASSPITGGEYGYTF